Shown below are 20 T cell receptor beta chains from a single sample sequenced in a study of blood T cell repertoires in COVID-19. The protocol was immunoSEQ multiplex PCR, while the TCRdb copy is restricted to in-frame clones and leaves out a portion. The table shows about 100,000 clones, with around 79% occurring only once. Sequencing used peripheral blood. These receptors originate from a man between 65 and 80 years old with active or convalescent COVID-19.

The chain carries TRBV9 and TRBJ1-3, with a tentative D call TRBD1 (6 bases). The CDR3 totals 17 residues. V dropped 4 bases and J dropped 0 bases, with 17 bases sitting between them. Germline values: CDR1 SGDLS, CDR2 YYNGEE. CDR3 protein: CASSTSGRGGSGNTIYF. For the CDR3, the DNA is TGTGCCAGCAGCACCTCGGGGAGGGGGGGCTCTGGAAACACCATATATTTT.

V and J are TRBV6-5 and TRBJ1-4; possible D gene TRBD1, 6 bases. The V and J ends lost 6 bases and 7 bases respectively, with 15 bases between them. The germline V gene encodes CDR1 MNHEY and CDR2 SVGAGI. The length of the CDR3 is 14 residues. The CDR3 DNA reads TGTGCCAGCAGACAGACAGGCGTGGGTGAAAAACTGTTTTTT. It codes for CASRQTGVGEKLFF.

This rearrangement joins TRBV10-3 to TRBJ1-2; D remains unclear. This CDR3 has 15 residues. Per germline, CDR1 ENHRY and CDR2 SYGVKD. The V end lost 2 bases, the J end lost 2 bases, and 12 bases lay between the germline ends. CDR3 sequence (DNA): TGTGCCATCAGTGAGGAACAGTCGTCCAACTATGGCTACACCTTC. It yields the protein CAISEEQSSNYGYTF.

The rearrangement uses TRBV6-6 and TRBJ1-2, with 9 nucleotides matching TRBD1. The CDR3 is made up of 15 amino acids. The germline CDR1 and CDR2 sequences are MNHNY and SVGAGI (reference sequence). The V and J ends lost 0 bases and 2 bases, in that order; junction bases with no gene match: 1. The CDR3 bases are TGTGCCAGCAGTTACTCCGGACAGGGGAACTATGGCTACACCTTC. This translates into CASSYSGQGNYGYTF.

This clone occurred once. The chain employs TRBV10-3 and TRBJ2-7; the match to TRBD1 covers 8 bases. The CDR3 sequence is 15 residues long. Germline CDR1 and CDR2: ENHRY and SYGVKD. V was clipped by 0 bases and J by 2 bases; unmatched bases: 3. The chain's CDR3 is CAISESTGGTYEQYF. The DNA for the CDR3 is TGTGCCATCAGTGAGTCTACAGGGGGGACCTACGAGCAGTACTTC.

This chain connects TRBV2 to TRBJ1-2; D perhaps matches TRBD1 (5 bases). The V and J ends lost 5 bases and 4 bases respectively, with 11 bases between them. The CDR3 has 13 amino acids. The germline V gene has CDR1 SNHLY and CDR2 FYNNEI. The CDR3 is CASSTGTPYGYTF. CDR3 sequence (DNA): TGTGCCAGCAGTACAGGTACCCCCTATGGCTACACCTTC.

The chain links TRBV27 to TRBJ1-1; 7 positions agree with TRBD1. Germline CDR1 and CDR2: MNHEY and SMNVEV (reference sequence). V gave up 3 bases and J gave up 4 bases; unmatched junction bases: 5. The CDR3 is 14 amino acids. The CDR3 reads CASSFRGQPTEAFF. In nucleotides, the CDR3 is TGTGCCAGCAGTTTCCGGGGACAGCCCACTGAAGCTTTCTTT.

The V call is TRBV25-1, the J call TRBJ2-5; no clear D. Looked up from germline, CDR1 is MGHDK and CDR2 is SYGVNS. The germline V and J ends were trimmed by 5 bases and 1 base, with 11 bases remaining between them. The CDR3 has 14 amino acids. The CDR3 DNA follows: TGTGCCAGCAGTCTATCCGCATTCCAAGAGACCCAGTACTTC. Translation: CASSLSAFQETQYF. The full variable domain, completed using reference TRBV25-1 and TRBJ2-5, is EADIYQTPRYLVIGTGKKITLECSQTMGHDKMYWYQQDPGMELHLIHYSYGVNSTEKGDLSSESTVSRIRTEHFPLTLESARPSHTSQYLCASSLSAFQETQYFGPGTRLLVL.

This sequence joins TRBV6-2 or TRBV6-3 and TRBJ1-4; maybe TRBD1 (5 bases). V lost 6 bases and J lost 7, with 18 bases in between. Germline CDR1 is MNHEY and CDR2 is SVGEGT. This CDR3 is 15 amino acids long. This CDR3 is CASSRTFGVSEKLFF. CDR3 DNA: TGTGCCAGCAGCAGGACATTCGGAGTGAGTGAAAAACTGTTTTTT.

The chain has TRBV5-8 and TRBJ1-2; no clear D. Trimming shortened V by 4 bases and J by 4 bases, and 14 bases separated the two germline ends. Per the germline V gene, CDR1 is SGHTS and CDR2 is YDEGEE. The CDR3 extends over 14 amino acids. The CDR3 loop is CASSRSGMGYGYTF. The CDR3 coding sequence is TGTGCCAGCAGCCGTTCAGGCATGGGCTATGGCTACACCTTC.

The gene calls are TRBV6-5 and TRBJ1-3, with 10 bases matching TRBD1. The CDR3 has 14 amino acids. V shed 11 bases and J 2 bases; nucleotides not matched to a gene: 6. Germline V gives CDR1 MNHEY, CDR2 SVGAGI. This chain's CDR3 is CAGGTGAAGNTIYF. The CDR3 DNA reads TGTGCCGGCGGGACAGGGGCTGCTGGAAACACCATATATTTT.

This clone has just a few counts. The chain joins TRBV30 to TRBJ1-6; TRBD1 agrees at 7 bases. Germline lookup yields CDR1 GTSNPN and CDR2 SVGIG (reference sequence). V was clipped by 6 bases and J by 4 bases; unmatched bases: 3. The CDR3 runs 13 residues. This CDR3 is CACRGEYNSPLHF. CDR3 DNA sequence: TGTGCCTGCAGGGGGGAATATAATTCACCCCTCCACTTT.

The chain links TRBV7-9 to TRBJ2-1, with 11 bases identical to TRBD1. Per germline, CDR1 SEHNR and CDR2 FQNEAQ (reference sequence). CDR3 length equals 14 residues. Trimming cost V 5 bases and J 8 bases; bases outside gene matches: 5. CDR3 sequence reads: CASSEGTGGDEQFF. For the CDR3, the DNA is TGTGCCAGCAGCGAGGGGACAGGGGGTGATGAGCAGTTCTTC.

A single count supports this clone. This chain joins TRBV28 and TRBJ2-5; 9 nucleotides align to TRBD1. Germline CDR1 MDHEN, CDR2 SYDVKM. V lost 2 bases and J lost 2; bases outside the gene matches: 3. This CDR3 is 15 amino acids long. This CDR3 reads CASSLTGGNQETQYF. The CDR3 DNA reads as TGTGCCAGCAGTTTAACAGGGGGCAATCAAGAGACCCAGTACTTC.

This clone was picked up a small number of times. CDR3: CATQGTGVVGELFF. The CDR3, as DNA: TGTGCCACCCAAGGGACAGGGGTAGTCGGGGAGCTGTTTTTT. The chain uses TRBV6-5 and TRBJ2-2; 10 nucleotides agree with TRBD1. CDR1 and CDR2 from the germline V gene are MNHEY and SVGAGI. This CDR3 is 14 amino acids long. The V and J ends lost 10 bases and 7 bases, in that order; junction bases with no gene match: 9.

This clone was detected once. The rearrangement links TRBV7-9 to TRBJ1-3, with 7 bases identical to TRBD1. J was trimmed by 2 bases and V by 2 bases; bases with no gene match: 3. This CDR3 is built from 15 residues. CDR1 and CDR2 (germline): SEHNR, FQNEAQ (reference sequence). CDR3 sequence reads: CASSLTTGTGNTIYF. The CDR3 region has the DNA TGTGCCAGCAGCTTAACGACAGGGACTGGAAACACCATATATTTT.

The gene calls are TRBV2 and TRBJ1-2; D possibly corresponds to TRBD1 (6 bases). The V and J ends lost 6 bases and 5 bases respectively, with 19 bases between them. The CDR3 loop spans 15 amino acids. CDR1 is SNHLY, CDR2 FYNNEI, per germline. CDR3 sequence reads: CASRTGHEERYGYTF. The CDR3 DNA sequence: TGTGCCAGCAGGACAGGACACGAGGAACGATATGGCTACACCTTC. The variable domain in full, completed from reference TRBV2 and TRBJ1-2, reads EPEVTQTPSHQVTQMGQEVILRCVPISNHLYFYWYRQILGQKVEFLVSFYNNEISEKSEIFDDQFSVERPDGSNFTLKIRSTKLEDSAMYFCASRTGHEERYGYTFGSGTRLTVV.

The rearrangement uses TRBV5-1 and TRBJ1-2, with D possibly being TRBD1 (5 bases). The ends were cut back, 5 bases at V and 3 bases at J, with 14 bases in the middle. Germline CDR1 reads SGHRS; CDR2 reads YFSETQ. This CDR3 region has 14 residues. The CDR3 DNA is TGCGCCAGCAGACAGGACGGCACCCACTATGGCTACACCTTC. The encoded protein is CASRQDGTHYGYTF.

V gene TRBV19 combines with J gene TRBJ1-1; 7 positions agree with TRBD1. After removal of 7 bases from V and 3 bases from J, the junction contained 8 bases not matched to a gene. This CDR3 contains 14 residues. Looked up from germline, CDR1 is LNHDA and CDR2 is SQIVND (reference sequence). The CDR3 protein is CASNRFTGDTEAFF. In DNA, the CDR3 is TGTGCCAGTAACCGTTTTACAGGGGACACTGAAGCTTTCTTT. Drawing the rest from reference TRBV19 and TRBJ1-1, the complete variable domain is DGGITQSPKYLFRKEGQNVTLSCEQNLNHDAMYWYRQDPGQGLRLIYYSQIVNDFQKGDIAEGYSVSREKKESFPLTVTSAQKNPTAFYLCASNRFTGDTEAFFGQGTRLTVV.

The chain uses TRBV29-1 and TRBJ1-6, with TRBD1 as a possible D gene (5 bases). V was pared by 6 bases and J by 8 bases, with 14 bases between. CDR3 size: 13 residues. The germline V gene has CDR1 SQVTM and CDR2 ANQGSEA. CDR3 nucleotides: TGCAGCGTCAGTACAGGACCCGATTCACCCCTCCACTTT. It yields the protein CSVSTGPDSPLHF.